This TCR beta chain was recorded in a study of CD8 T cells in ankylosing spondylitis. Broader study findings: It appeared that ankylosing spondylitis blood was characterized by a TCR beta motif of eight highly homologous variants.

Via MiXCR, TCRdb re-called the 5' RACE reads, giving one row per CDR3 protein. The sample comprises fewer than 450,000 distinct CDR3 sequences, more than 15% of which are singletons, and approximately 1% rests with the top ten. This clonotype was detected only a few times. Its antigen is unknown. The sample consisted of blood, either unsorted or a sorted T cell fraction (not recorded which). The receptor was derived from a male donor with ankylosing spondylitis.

For the CDR3, the DNA is TGTGCCAGCAGTGACCCCGGACAGAAGGAAAAACTGTTTTTT. Amino acids: CASSDPGQKEKLFF. This chain connects TRBV25-1 to TRBJ1-4, with D possibly being TRBD1 (6 bases). The CDR3 covers 14 residues. Germline CDR1 reads MGHDK; CDR2 reads SYGVNS. Between the trimmed V and J ends, which lost 3 bases and 8 bases, there was a span of 13 bases.